The 9 T cell receptor beta chains presented below share a single source sample, sequenced in a study of blood T cells in healthy people across ages. Then a second PCR, running about 6 to 12 cycles, was carried out with a sample-barcoded 5' primer and a J-beta primer mix. MiXCR, run by TCRdb on the 5' RACE reads, gives a single entry per CDR3 protein. The sample carries 790,000 or so distinct CDR3 sequences, less than 60% recorded once. The sample consisted of blood. Receptors were obtained from a man older than 75 in good health.

The chain joins TRBV12-3 or TRBV12-4 to TRBJ2-7; TRBD2 is a possible D gene (6 bases). Trimming removed 1 base from V and 7 bases from J, with 14 bases in between. The CDR3 is made up of 14 amino acids. CDR3 loop: CASSLGLKEGEQYF. The CDR3 nucleotides are TGTGCCAGCAGTTTAGGCCTTAAGGAGGGGGAGCAGTACTTC.

The chain couples TRBV29-1 to TRBJ2-5; tentative D call: TRBD1 (5 bases). Deletions cut 1 base from V and 3 bases from J, with 6 bases between. The CDR3 runs to 12 residues. Germline lookup yields CDR1 SQVTM and CDR2 ANQGSEA. The CDR3 loop is CSVEAQEETQYF. CDR3 coding DNA: TGCAGCGTTGAAGCACAGGAAGAGACCCAGTACTTC. The full variable domain, rest sourced from reference TRBV29-1 and TRBJ2-5, is SAVISQKPSRDICQRGTSLTIQCQVDSQVTMMFWYRQQPGQSLTLIATANQGSEATYESGFVIDKFPISRPNLTFSTLTVSNMSPEDSSIYLCSVEAQEETQYFGPGTRLLVL.

The CDR3 coding sequence is TGTGCCAGCAGGAACGATTTCTCTAGCAATCAGCCCCAGCATTTT. Protein sequence: CASRNDFSSNQPQHF. The J gene is TRBJ1-5, the V gene TRBV6-2 or TRBV6-3, with D hard to call. With 6 bases removed from V and 0 bases from J, the gap between germline ends came to 12 bases. CDR1 is MNHEY, CDR2 SVGEGT, per germline. The CDR3 is 15 amino acids.

This clonotype was seen repeatedly, ten times or more. The chain links TRBV12-3 or TRBV12-4 to TRBJ2-1, with 15 bases that match TRBD2. This CDR3 is 14 amino acids long. Trimming at V came to 6 bases and at J to 14 bases, leaving 8 bases not matched to a gene. The CDR3 sequence: CASSSGLAGGEKFF. In DNA form, the CDR3 reads TGTGCCAGCAGCTCCGGACTAGCGGGAGGGGAAAAGTTCTTC.

Many counts were recorded for this clonotype. This rearrangement joins TRBV7-2 to TRBJ2-7, with D perhaps TRBD1 (5 bases). Germline V gene data show CDR1 as SGHTA and CDR2 as FQGNSA. The CDR3 contains 14 residues. V shed 8 bases and J shed 2 bases, with 16 bases lying between them. The CDR3 nucleotides are TGTGCCAGCTCTAGGGGCCAGGAGCCCTACGAGCAGTACTTC. Its translation: CASSRGQEPYEQYF.

The CDR3 is CASSPSRQIGTQYF. The CDR3 bases are TGTGCCAGCAGCCCTAGCCGACAGATAGGGACCCAGTACTTC. The chain employs TRBV7-9 and TRBJ2-7; either TRBD1 or TRBD2 may supply D (5 bases each). The J call may be in error: the DNA end matches TRBJ2-5 better. Germline V gene data show CDR1 as SEHNR and CDR2 as FQNEAQ (reference sequence). CDR3 length equals 14 residues.

This clonotype has a handful of counts. The gene calls are TRBV6-2 or TRBV6-3 and TRBJ2-5; 11 nucleotides line up with TRBD2. Germline values: CDR1 MNHEY, CDR2 SVGEGT. The CDR3 has 14 amino acids. The junction had 5 bases not matched to a gene; V was cut back by 7 bases and J by 4 bases. CDR3 region: CASTSGTSGETQYF. The CDR3 nucleotides are TGTGCCAGCACTTCCGGGACTAGCGGAGAGACCCAGTACTTC.

J is TRBJ1-1 and V is TRBV5-1; no clear D. Germline CDR1 SGHRS, CDR2 YFSETQ. This CDR3 spans 12 amino acids. V was trimmed by 5 bases and J by 10 bases, leaving 15 bases between them. CDR3 nucleotides: TGCGCCAGCAGTGGGGTACGAAGAAGAGCTTTCTTT. It is translated as CASSGVRRRAFF.

The gene calls are TRBV6-2 or TRBV6-3 and TRBJ2-4; D might be TRBD1 (6 bases). Trimming left V 7 bases short and J 6 bases short, with 7 bases between. The CDR3 extends over 11 amino acids. CDR1 and CDR2 (germline): MNHEY, SVGEGT. In DNA form, the CDR3 reads TGTGCCAGCACGGACAGAAACATTCAGTACTTC. Protein: CASTDRNIQYF.